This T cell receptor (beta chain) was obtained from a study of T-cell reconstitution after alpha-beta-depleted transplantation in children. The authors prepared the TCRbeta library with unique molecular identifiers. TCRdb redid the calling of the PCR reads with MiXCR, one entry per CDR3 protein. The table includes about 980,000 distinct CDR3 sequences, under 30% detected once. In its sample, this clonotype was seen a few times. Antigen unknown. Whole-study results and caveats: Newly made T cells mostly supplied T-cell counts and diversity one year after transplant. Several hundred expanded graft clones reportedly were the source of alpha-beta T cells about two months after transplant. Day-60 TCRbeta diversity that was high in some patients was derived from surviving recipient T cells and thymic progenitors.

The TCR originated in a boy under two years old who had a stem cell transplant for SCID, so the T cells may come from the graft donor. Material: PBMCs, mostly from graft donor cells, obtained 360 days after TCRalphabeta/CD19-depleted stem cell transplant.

CDR3 DNA: TGTGCCAGCAGTTTCCGATCAGGGGGCCCTTCTGGCTACACCTTC. Translated: CASSFRSGGPSGYTF. The chain links TRBV27 to TRBJ1-2; 8 nucleotides line up with TRBD1. Germline values: CDR1 MNHEY, CDR2 SMNVEV (reference sequence). The ends lost 3 bases at V and 7 bases at J; junction bases unmatched: 10. The CDR3 is 15 amino acids.